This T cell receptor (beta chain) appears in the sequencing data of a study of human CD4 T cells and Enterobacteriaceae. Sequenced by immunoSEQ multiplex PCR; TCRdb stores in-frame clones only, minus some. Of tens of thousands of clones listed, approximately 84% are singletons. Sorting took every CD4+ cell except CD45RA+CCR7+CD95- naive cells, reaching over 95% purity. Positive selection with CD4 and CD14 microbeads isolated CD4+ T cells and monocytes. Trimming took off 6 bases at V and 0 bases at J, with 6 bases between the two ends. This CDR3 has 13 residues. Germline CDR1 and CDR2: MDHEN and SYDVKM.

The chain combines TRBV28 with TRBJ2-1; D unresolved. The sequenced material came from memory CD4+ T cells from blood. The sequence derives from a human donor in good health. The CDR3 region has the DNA TGTGCCAGCAGGAGAAGCTCCTACAATGAGCAGTTCTTC. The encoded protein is CASRRSSYNEQFF.